Presented here are 20 T cell receptor beta chains from one specimen sequenced in a study of blood T cell repertoires in COVID-19. Generated by immunoSEQ multiplex PCR, the TCRdb table keeps only in-frame clones and is missing some. The sample has about 120,000 clones; 65% to 85% are singletons. The sample taken for sequencing was PBMCs or T cells enriched from blood (not recorded which). These receptors all stem from a woman between 25 and 40 years old who had recovered from COVID-19.

V and J are TRBV5-1 and TRBJ1-6; the D gene is possibly TRBD1 (5 bases). Germline CDR1 is SGHRS and CDR2 is YFSETQ. The CDR3 consists of 14 residues. V was pared by 4 bases and J by 5 bases, with 10 bases between. CDR3 loop: CASSRGADNSPLHF. The DNA for the CDR3 is TGCGCCAGCAGCCGCGGGGCGGATAATTCACCCCTCCACTTT.

The chain has TRBV30 and TRBJ1-1; D uncertain. The CDR3 is made up of 13 amino acids. V lost 1 base and J lost 4, with 10 bases in between. CDR1 is GTSNPN, CDR2 SVGIG, per germline (reference sequence). The DNA for the CDR3 is TGTGCCTGGAGTGGGGTGCGCGGCACTGAAGCTTTCTTT. Translated: CAWSGVRGTEAFF.

The gene calls are TRBV5-6 and TRBJ1-5, with 8 bases aligning to TRBD1. This CDR3 contains 17 residues. Germline-derived CDR1 and CDR2 are SGHDT and YYEEEE. J lost 7 bases, V lost 3 bases, and 15 bases had no gene match. CDR3 residues: CASSSAGTGLPRQPQHF. The CDR3 DNA sequence: TGTGCCAGCAGCTCAGCCGGGACAGGACTTCCTAGGCAGCCCCAGCATTTT. The full variable domain, rest sourced from reference TRBV5-6 and TRBJ1-5, is DAGVTQSPTHLIKTRGQQVTLRCSPKSGHDTVSWYQQALGQGPQFIFQYYEEEERQRGNFPDRFSGHQFPNYSSELNVNALLLGDSALYLCASSSAGTGLPRQPQHFGDGTRLSIL.

This chain joins TRBV6-4 and TRBJ2-1, with 10 bases that match TRBD2. CDR1 is MRHNA, CDR2 SNTAGT, per germline. J was trimmed by 4 bases and V by 5 bases; bases with no gene match: 5. The CDR3 sequence is 15 residues long. The CDR3 region has the DNA TGTGCCAGCAGTATTACTAGCGGGAATTACAATGAGCAGTTCTTC. Amino acids: CASSITSGNYNEQFF.

The gene calls are TRBV30 and TRBJ1-4, with 7 bases identical to TRBD1. The germline CDR1 and CDR2 sequences are GTSNPN and SVGIG (reference sequence). This CDR3 has 14 amino acids. The junction had 3 bases not matched to a gene; V was cut back by 3 bases and J by 2 bases. The CDR3 DNA sequence: TGTGCCTGGAGGGTGACAGGGACTAATGAAAAACTGTTTTTT. This translates into CAWRVTGTNEKLFF.

The chain has TRBV30 and TRBJ2-5, with D possibly matching TRBD1 (5 bases). There are 12 residues in the CDR3. Trimming removed 5 bases from V and 2 bases from J, with 9 bases in between. Germline V gives CDR1 GTSNPN, CDR2 SVGIG (reference sequence). CDR3 coding DNA: TGTGCCTGGGCTCGACAGCAAGAGACCCAGTACTTC. Its protein product is CAWARQQETQYF.

This clone appeared a single time. V gene TRBV6-2 or TRBV6-3 combines with J gene TRBJ2-1; 8 bases line up with TRBD1. CDR1 is MNHEY, CDR2 SVGEGT, per germline. J was trimmed by 3 bases and V by 2 bases; bases with no gene match: 9. This CDR3 has 17 amino acids. The CDR3 DNA follows: TGTGCCAGCAGTTACGATTCCGGGACAGGATACTACAATGAGCAGTTCTTC. This encodes CASSYDSGTGYYNEQFF.

The chain links TRBV7-9 to TRBJ1-3; D remains unclear. V was pared by 3 bases and J by 5 bases, with 20 bases between. This CDR3 has 17 amino acids. Germline V gene lookup returns CDR1 SEHNR and CDR2 FQNEAQ (reference sequence). CDR3 sequence (DNA): TGTGCCAGCAGCTTCTACACAGATATATCATCGAGAAACACCATATATTTT. Amino acid sequence: CASSFYTDISSRNTIYF.

The genes are TRBV9 and TRBJ1-1; D is uncertain. The V end lost 3 bases, the J end lost 0 bases, and 6 bases lay between the germline ends. Germline CDR1 reads SGDLS; CDR2 reads YYNGEE. This CDR3 spans 13 amino acids. The CDR3 nucleotides read TGTGCCAGCAGCGCCTACTTGAACACTGAAGCTTTCTTT. This codes for CASSAYLNTEAFF.

The chain is built from TRBV5-1 and TRBJ2-4; 10 bases fit TRBD2. This CDR3 contains 16 residues. V lost 5 bases, J lost 2 bases, and 7 bases stayed unmatched. The germline V gene encodes CDR1 SGHRS and CDR2 YFSETQ. DNA for the CDR3: TGCGCCAGCAGGTGGGGACTAGCGAAATCCAAAAACATTCAGTACTTC. Encoded protein: CASRWGLAKSKNIQYF.

The V gene is TRBV5-1, the J gene TRBJ2-7; 8 bases match TRBD1. The CDR3 is made up of 15 amino acids. Germline V gene lookup returns CDR1 SGHRS and CDR2 YFSETQ. The J segment lost 5 bases and the V segment lost 4 bases, leaving 11 bases of the junction unmatched. CDR3: CASSGSDRELHEQYF. CDR3 in DNA: TGCGCCAGCAGCGGCTCGGACAGGGAGCTCCACGAGCAGTACTTC.

The rearrangement links TRBV7-2 to TRBJ2-5; 9 bases are shared with TRBD2. The CDR3 is 16 amino acids. Unmatched junction bases numbered 11, after V lost 4 bases and J lost 5 bases. Germline V gives CDR1 SGHTA, CDR2 FQGNSA. CDR3 in amino acids: CASSSSSGGGGETQYF. The DNA for the CDR3 is TGTGCCAGCAGCTCAAGTAGCGGGGGCGGTGGGGAGACCCAGTACTTC.

The chain couples TRBV19 to TRBJ1-2; D is ambiguous. The germline V gene has CDR1 LNHDA and CDR2 SQIVND (reference sequence). The CDR3 length is 11 residues. V shed 8 bases and J shed 7 bases, with 11 bases lying between them. This CDR3 is CASSRLGGYTF. In DNA form, the CDR3 reads TGTGCCAGTTCAAGACTGGGTGGCTACACCTTC.

This chain links TRBV12-3 or TRBV12-4 with TRBJ1-1, with D perhaps matching TRBD1 (5 bases). With 3 bases removed from V and 4 bases from J, the gap between germline ends came to 9 bases. This CDR3 spans 13 amino acids. CDR3 nucleotides: TGTGCCAGCAGTTTGAATCAGGGCACTGAAGCTTTCTTT. Encoded protein: CASSLNQGTEAFF.

The chain is built from TRBV19 and TRBJ1-3; 8 bases agree with TRBD1. V dropped 7 bases and J dropped 2; count of bases not matched to a gene: 4. This CDR3 is 14 amino acids long. CDR1 and CDR2 (germline): LNHDA, SQIVND (reference sequence). The CDR3 is CASIPDRAGNTIYF. CDR3 nucleotides: TGTGCCAGTATCCCGGACAGGGCTGGAAACACCATATATTTT.

The rearrangement uses TRBV5-4 and TRBJ1-2, with 9 nucleotides matching TRBD1. The CDR3 sequence is 15 residues long. Germline V gives CDR1 SGHNT, CDR2 YYREEE (reference sequence). With 4 bases clipped from V and 1 base from J, the junction kept 5 bases outside the gene matches. The chain's CDR3 is CASSQTGGLNYGYTF. CDR3 DNA: TGTGCCAGCAGCCAGACAGGGGGTCTTAACTATGGCTACACCTTC. Based on the CDR3 plus reference TRBV5-4 and TRBJ1-2, the full variable domain is ETGVTQSPTHLIKTRGQQVTLRCSSQSGHNTVSWYQQALGQGPQFIFQYYREEENGRGNFPPRFSGLQFPNYSSELNVNALELDDSALYLCASSQTGGLNYGYTFGSGTRLTVV.

The rearrangement links TRBV7-2 to TRBJ2-3; possibly TRBD1 for D (5 bases). Between the trimmed V and J ends, which lost 5 bases and 5 bases, there was a span of 17 bases. The CDR3 runs to 15 residues. The germline V gene has CDR1 SGHTA and CDR2 FQGNSA. CDR3 loop: CASSSRTKGRDTQYF. The CDR3 DNA sequence: TGTGCCAGCAGCAGTCGGACAAAAGGTAGAGATACGCAGTATTTT.

V gene TRBV9 combines with J gene TRBJ1-3; TRBD1 matches 11 bases. Germline CDR1 reads SGDLS; CDR2 reads YYNGEE. V was pared by 3 bases and J by 3 bases, with 5 bases of the junction left unmatched. This CDR3 is 16 amino acids long. CDR3 loop: CASSGRDRGGGNTIYF. Here the CDR3 DNA reads TGTGCCAGCAGCGGCCGGGACAGGGGGGGTGGAAACACCATATATTTT. Drawing the rest from reference TRBV9 and TRBJ1-3, the complete variable domain is DSGVTQTPKHLITATGQRVTLRCSPRSGDLSVYWYQQSLDQGLQFLIQYYNGEERAKGNILERFSAQQFPDLHSELNLSSLELGDSALYFCASSGRDRGGGNTIYFGEGSWLTVV.

The V gene is TRBV7-6, the J gene TRBJ2-5; 9 positions match TRBD1. The germline V gene encodes CDR1 SGHVS and CDR2 FNYEAQ. J gave up 4 bases and V 2 bases, and 11 bases lay outside the gene matches. This CDR3 spans 17 amino acids. The CDR3 spells CASSLYGSGQGRETQYF. The CDR3 DNA follows: TGTGCCAGCAGCTTATATGGTAGCGGACAGGGGCGAGAGACCCAGTACTTC.

This clone was counted a few times. The rearrangement uses TRBV7-2 and TRBJ2-7, with 9 bases fitting TRBD2. The CDR3 has 15 residues. Germline V gene lookup returns CDR1 SGHTA and CDR2 FQGNSA. Trimming removed 1 base from V and 5 bases from J; junction bases left unmatched: 6. The DNA for the CDR3 is TGTGCCAGCAGCTTAGGGGGGCTAGCGGGAAACGAGCAGTACTTC. Translating gives CASSLGGLAGNEQYF. The full variable domain, completed using reference TRBV7-2 and TRBJ2-7, is GAGVSQSPSNKVTEKGKDVELRCDPISGHTALYWYRQSLGQGLEFLIYFQGNSAPDKSGLPSDRFSAERTGGSVSTLTIQRTQQEDSAVYLCASSLGGLAGNEQYFGPGTRLTVT.